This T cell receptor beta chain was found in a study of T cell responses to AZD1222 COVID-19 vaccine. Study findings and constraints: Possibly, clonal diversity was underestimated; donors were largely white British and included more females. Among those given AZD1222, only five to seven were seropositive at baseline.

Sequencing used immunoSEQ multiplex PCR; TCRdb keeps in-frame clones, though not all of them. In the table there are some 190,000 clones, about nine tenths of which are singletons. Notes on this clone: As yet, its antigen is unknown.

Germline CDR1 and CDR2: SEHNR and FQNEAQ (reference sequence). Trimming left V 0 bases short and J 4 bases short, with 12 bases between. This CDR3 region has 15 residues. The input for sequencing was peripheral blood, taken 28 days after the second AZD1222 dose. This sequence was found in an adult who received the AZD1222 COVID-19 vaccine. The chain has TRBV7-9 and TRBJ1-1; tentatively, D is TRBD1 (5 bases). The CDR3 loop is CASSLASGRGTEAFF. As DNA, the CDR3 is TGTGCCAGCAGCTTAGCGTCAGGGAGGGGCACTGAAGCTTTCTTT.